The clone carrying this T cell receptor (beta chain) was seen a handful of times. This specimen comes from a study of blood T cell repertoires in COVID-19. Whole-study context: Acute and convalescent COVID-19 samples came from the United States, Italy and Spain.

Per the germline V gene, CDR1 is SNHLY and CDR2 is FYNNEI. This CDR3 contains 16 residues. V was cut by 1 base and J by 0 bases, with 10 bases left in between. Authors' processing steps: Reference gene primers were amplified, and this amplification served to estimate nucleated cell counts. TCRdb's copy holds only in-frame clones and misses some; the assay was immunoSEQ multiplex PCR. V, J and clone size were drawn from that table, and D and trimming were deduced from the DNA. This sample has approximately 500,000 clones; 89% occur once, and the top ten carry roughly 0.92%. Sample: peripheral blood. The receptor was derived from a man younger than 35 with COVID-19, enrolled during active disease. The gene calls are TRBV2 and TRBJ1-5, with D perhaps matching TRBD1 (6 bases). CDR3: CASSEDWGRSNQPQHF. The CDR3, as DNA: TGTGCCAGCAGTGAAGATTGGGGGCGTAGCAATCAGCCCCAGCATTTT.